A single sample gave rise to the 10 T cell receptor beta chains below, sequenced in a study of blood T cells in healthy people across ages. Alongside a J-beta primer mix, a sample-barcoded 5' primer served in a second PCR lasting about 7 to 12 cycles. TCRdb processed the 5' RACE reads anew with MiXCR; each CDR3 protein has one entry. Of around 670,000 distinct CDR3 sequences listed, about 30% are singletons. Material: blood. These receptors came from a woman of 80 years or more in good health.

This clonotype showed up many times. This rearrangement joins TRBV5-1 to TRBJ1-2; 10 bases line up with TRBD1. The length of the CDR3 is 15 residues. CDR1 and CDR2 from the germline V gene are SGHRS and YFSETQ. V was clipped by 0 bases and J by 6 bases; unmatched bases: 5. CDR3 protein: CASSLGGQGPNGYTF. CDR3 coding DNA: TGCGCCAGCAGCTTGGGGGGACAGGGGCCGAATGGCTACACCTTC.

The genes are TRBV20-1 and TRBJ2-4; 8 nucleotides agree with TRBD1. The J call may be mistaken, given a closer DNA end match to TRBJ2-7. The CDR3 contains 14 residues. Germline V gene data show CDR1 as DFQATT and CDR2 as SNEGSKA (reference sequence). CDR3 DNA: TGCAGTGCTAGAGGCTTGGACAGGGCTTACGAGCAGTACTTC. Encoded protein: CSARGLDRAYEQYF.

This clonotype was recorded at least ten times. V gene TRBV6-2 or TRBV6-3 combines with J gene TRBJ2-1; TRBD2 matches at 10 bases. The V gene end was trimmed by 0 bases and the J gene end by 7 bases; junction bases not matched to a gene: 6. The CDR3 contains 16 residues. Looked up from germline, CDR1 is MNHEY and CDR2 is SVGEGT. The CDR3 sequence: CASSYSPSGGANEQFF. The CDR3 region has the DNA TGTGCCAGCAGTTACTCTCCGAGCGGGGGGGCGAATGAGCAGTTCTTC.

The V and J genes are TRBV7-2 and TRBJ2-1; weak D call: TRBD1 (5 bases). V lost 2 bases, J lost 0 bases, and 11 bases lay in between. The germline CDR1 and CDR2 sequences are SGHTA and FQGNSA. The CDR3 covers 16 residues. CDR3 bases: TGTGCCAGCAGCTTAAGATCAGGGTCCTCCTACAATGAGCAGTTCTTC. Translation gives CASSLRSGSSYNEQFF.

This clonotype was recorded at least ten times. This rearrangement joins TRBV29-1 to TRBJ2-3; possibly TRBD2 for D (7 bases). This CDR3 has 13 residues. Trimming took off 4 bases at V and 5 bases at J, with 13 bases between the two ends. Germline V gene data show CDR1 as SQVTM and CDR2 as ANQGSEA. In DNA form, the CDR3 reads TGCAGCGTTGGTGGGGGGGGCCTAGATACGCAGTATTTT. The encoded protein is CSVGGGGLDTQYF.

About this clonotype itself: A read error is possible here, since a much larger clone lies one base away. This chain connects TRBV12-3 or TRBV12-4 to TRBJ2-1; 12 nucleotides agree with TRBD1. The CDR3 extends over 15 amino acids. The CDR3 nucleotides are TGTGCCAGCAGTTTAGCCGGGACAGGGGGCAATGGGCAGTTCTTC. Translated: CASSLAGTGGNGQFF.

V and J are TRBV6-6 and TRBJ2-2; 10 nucleotides match TRBD1. V shed 6 bases and J 3 bases; nucleotides not matched to a gene: 4. Germline V gene data show CDR1 as MNHNY and CDR2 as SVGAGI (reference sequence). This CDR3 is built from 15 residues. CDR3 sequence: CASRWTGGYTGELFF. DNA of the CDR3: TGTGCCAGCAGATGGACAGGGGGGTACACCGGGGAGCTGTTTTTT.

In this sample, this clonotype turned up once. Possible read error: a much larger clone is one base away. The V gene is TRBV7-6, the J gene TRBJ2-5, with D uncertain. Germline V lookup: CDR1 SGHVS, CDR2 FNYEAQ. CDR3 length: 8 residues. Trimming pared 8 bases from V and 9 bases from J, leaving 4 bases between. CDR3 nucleotide sequence: TGTGCCAGCGGGCCCCAGTACTTC. Translated: CASGPQYF.

The chain combines TRBV29-1 with TRBJ1-1; D unclear. The V gene lost 3 bases and the J gene lost 1 base, with 6 bases spanning the gap. The CDR3 extends over 12 amino acids. Germline CDR1 reads SQVTM; CDR2 reads ANQGSEA. CDR3 nucleotides: TGCAGCGTTGACAGGAAGAACACTGAAGCTTTCTTT. Protein sequence: CSVDRKNTEAFF.

In this sample, this clonotype turned up many times. The V call is TRBV6-5, the J call TRBJ2-7; a possible D gene is TRBD2 (5 bases). Per germline, CDR1 MNHEY and CDR2 SVGAGI. Trimming stripped 0 bases from V and 3 bases from J, with 15 bases between. The CDR3 has 16 residues. The CDR3 spells CASSYSRRAQSYEQYF. CDR3 sequence (DNA): TGTGCCAGCAGTTACTCGAGGCGGGCGCAGAGCTACGAGCAGTACTTC.